These 20 T cell receptor beta chains were sequenced from one sample in a study of identical twins. TCRdb reanalysed the 5' RACE reads using MiXCR and keeps one entry per CDR3 protein. The repertoire holds approximately 700,000 distinct CDR3 sequences, with approximately 6% as singletons. The specimen sequenced was naive T cells sorted from blood. Receptors were obtained from a man aged 18 to 35 in good health.

The CDR3 region is CASSGDLNTEAFF. The CDR3 bases are TGTGCCAGCAGTGGGGATTTGAACACTGAAGCTTTCTTT. The V and J genes are TRBV27 and TRBJ1-1, with D unresolved. The CDR3 runs 13 residues. Deletions cut 5 bases from V and 0 bases from J, with 7 bases between. CDR1 MNHEY and CDR2 SMNVEV come from the germline V gene (reference sequence).

This sequence joins TRBV18 and TRBJ1-3; D unresolved. This CDR3 is 15 amino acids long. CDR1 KGHSH and CDR2 LQKENI come from the germline V gene. V gave up 0 bases and J gave up 1 base, with 7 bases separating them. The CDR3 nucleotides read TGTGCCAGCTCACCACCGACGGGTTCTGGAAACACCATATATTTT. Translation: CASSPPTGSGNTIYF.

The chain carries TRBV28 and TRBJ2-7; maybe TRBD1 (5 bases). Deletions cut 5 bases from V and 2 bases from J, with 16 bases between. Germline V lookup: CDR1 MDHEN, CDR2 SYDVKM. The CDR3 runs 15 residues. The CDR3 DNA follows: TGTGCCAGCAGTGACCCCGGGCAGGGCCCCTACGAGCAGTACTTC. Its translation: CASSDPGQGPYEQYF.

This clonotype was detected many times. The chain carries TRBV7-2 and TRBJ2-1; D unresolved. CDR3 length equals 14 residues. Trimming removed 5 bases from V and 2 bases from J, with 10 bases in between. Germline CDR1 is SGHTA and CDR2 is FQGNSA. The CDR3, as DNA: TGTGCCAGCAGCCCAAATAGGGCCTACAATGAGCAGTTCTTC. Translation gives CASSPNRAYNEQFF. Drawing the rest from reference TRBV7-2 and TRBJ2-1, the complete variable domain is GAGVSQSPSNKVTEKGKDVELRCDPISGHTALYWYRQSLGQGLEFLIYFQGNSAPDKSGLPSDRFSAERTGGSVSTLTIQRTQQEDSAVYLCASSPNRAYNEQFFGPGTRLTVL.

This clonotype has ten or more counts. The chain couples TRBV29-1 to TRBJ1-2, with D perhaps matching TRBD1 (5 bases). Germline CDR1 is SQVTM and CDR2 is ANQGSEA. CDR3 length: 12 amino acids. Trimming stripped 5 bases from V and 8 bases from J, with 15 bases between. CDR3 in amino acids: CSVLLGAQGYTF. The CDR3 DNA reads as TGCAGCGTTCTTTTAGGGGCGCAAGGCTACACCTTC.

The chain carries TRBV11-1 and TRBJ2-3; 9 positions match TRBD1. The CDR3 runs to 19 residues. Germline V gene data show CDR1 as SGHAT and CDR2 as FQDESV (reference sequence). Unmatched junction bases numbered 19, after V lost 2 bases and J lost 7 bases. The CDR3 loop reads CASSLRGQGFPTSRNTQYF. The CDR3 nucleotides read TGTGCCAGCAGCTTAAGGGGACAGGGATTCCCGACTAGCAGAAATACGCAGTATTTT.

This clonotype was counted a few times. The J gene is TRBJ1-5, the V gene TRBV19; D remains ambiguous. Trimming removed 3 bases at V and 6 bases at J, with 12 bases between. The CDR3 spans 14 residues. Germline V CDR1 and CDR2: LNHDA, SQIVND (reference sequence). DNA of the CDR3: TGTGCCAGTAGTATTAGGATGGGGTCTCAGCCCCAGCATTTT. It is translated as CASSIRMGSQPQHF.

The sample holds many counts of this clonotype. The V and J genes are TRBV28 and TRBJ2-7; D tentatively fits TRBD1 or TRBD2 (5 bases each). Trimming took 7 bases from V and 4 from J, leaving 17 bases between them. The CDR3 has 14 amino acids. Per the germline V gene, CDR1 is MDHEN and CDR2 is SYDVKM. The CDR3 here is CASTGTRLLYEQYF. The CDR3 region has the DNA TGTGCCAGCACGGGGACCAGACTCTTATACGAGCAGTACTTC.

This clonotype was counted many times. V usage is TRBV6-1 and J usage is TRBJ2-2; TRBD1 matches at 9 bases. The CDR3 runs to 16 residues. Germline CDR1 MNHNS, CDR2 SASEGT. Trimming took 5 bases from V and 10 from J; bases not matched to a gene: 14. This chain's CDR3 is CASSQRTGTGFVELFF. The CDR3 coding sequence is TGTGCCAGCAGTCAACGTACCGGGACAGGGTTCGTGGAGCTGTTTTTT.

This sequence joins TRBV9 and TRBJ2-5; either TRBD1 or TRBD2 may fit D (5 bases each). Germline assignment: CDR1 SGDLS and CDR2 YYNGEE. V was shortened by 3 bases and J by 4 bases, with 13 bases between the two germline ends. The CDR3 loop spans 14 amino acids. The CDR3 DNA is TGTGCCAGCAGCGCCACGGGGACCGGAGAGACCCAGTACTTC. Amino acids: CASSATGTGETQYF.

This clonotype has more than one count but fewer than ten. The J gene is TRBJ2-3, the V gene TRBV2; 7 positions match TRBD1. V lost 5 bases and J lost 1; bases outside the gene matches: 6. Germline V gene data show CDR1 as SNHLY and CDR2 as FYNNEI. The CDR3 runs to 15 residues. The DNA of the CDR3 is TGTGCCAGCAGTTCGGTAACAGGGGGCACAGATACGCAGTATTTT. It yields the protein CASSSVTGGTDTQYF.

This rearrangement joins TRBV6-5 to TRBJ1-6; unclear D gene. The V gene's germline CDR1 is MNHEY and CDR2 SVGAGI. The CDR3 consists of 14 residues. Trimming took off 2 bases at V and 8 bases at J, with 10 bases between the two ends. The CDR3 reads CASSYKQSYSPLHF. The CDR3 coding sequence is TGTGCCAGCAGTTACAAACAGTCTTATTCACCCCTCCACTTT.

This clonotype was seen more than once but under ten times. The chain carries TRBV28 and TRBJ2-3; TRBD2 matches 9 bases. V lost 2 bases, J lost 6 bases, and 6 bases stayed unmatched. CDR3 length: 15 amino acids. The germline gives CDR1 MDHEN, CDR2 SYDVKM. CDR3 residues: CASSLGSGSYDTQYF. The DNA of the CDR3 is TGTGCCAGCAGTTTAGGTAGCGGGAGTTACGATACGCAGTATTTT. Full variable domain (missing parts from reference TRBV28 and TRBJ2-3): DVKVTQSSRYLVKRTGEKVFLECVQDMDHENMFWYRQDPGLGLRLIYFSYDVKMKEKGDIPEGYSVSREKKERFSLILESASTNQTSMYLCASSLGSGSYDTQYFGPGTRLTVL.

This clonotype has a count of ten or more. The chain combines TRBV7-9 with TRBJ2-7, with 8 bases identical to TRBD1. This CDR3 has 14 residues. Trimming cost V 5 bases and J 3 bases; bases outside gene matches: 6. Looked up from germline, CDR1 is SEHNR and CDR2 is FQNEAQ (reference sequence). DNA for the CDR3: TGTGCCAGCAGCCCCCCGGGACAGGTCTACGAGCAGTACGTC. This codes for CASSPPGQVYEQYV.

This clonotype was detected ten times or more. The J gene is TRBJ1-2, the V gene TRBV12-3 or TRBV12-4, with D maybe TRBD1 (5 bases). Trimming shortened V by 7 bases and J by 4 bases, and 22 bases separated the two germline ends. The CDR3 is 16 residues long. This CDR3 is CASIPGTRLETYGYTF. In DNA form, the CDR3 reads TGTGCCAGCATCCCTGGGACCCGACTTGAGACCTATGGCTACACCTTC.

This clonotype has a count of ten or more. The chain is built from TRBV2 and TRBJ2-1; D unclear. Trimming shortened V by 1 base and J by 0 bases, and 7 bases separated the two germline ends. Germline V gene data show CDR1 as SNHLY and CDR2 as FYNNEI. The CDR3 is made up of 15 amino acids. The CDR3 DNA reads as TGTGCCAGCAGTGAAGAGGAGAGCTCCTACAATGAGCAGTTCTTC. It is translated as CASSEEESSYNEQFF.

This clonotype was counted at least ten times. The CDR3 sequence is CASRSLGTDTQYF. CDR3 coding DNA: TGTGCCAGCAGGAGCCTTGGAACAGATACGCAGTATTTT. This rearrangement joins TRBV6-1 to TRBJ2-3; no reliable D call. V gave up 6 bases and J gave up 3 bases, with 10 bases separating them. Germline V gives CDR1 MNHNS, CDR2 SASEGT. This CDR3 has 13 residues.

Only a few counts were recorded for this clonotype. The chain uses TRBV7-9 and TRBJ1-2, with 10 bases matching TRBD1. Trimming at V came to 6 bases and at J to 6 bases, leaving 4 bases not matched to a gene. This CDR3 is 13 amino acids long. The germline V gene has CDR1 SEHNR and CDR2 FQNEAQ (reference sequence). In DNA form, the CDR3 reads TGTGCCAGCAGGGAGACAGGGGGCAATGGCTACACCTTC. Protein product: CASRETGGNGYTF.

The V gene is TRBV9, the J gene TRBJ2-3; 7 nucleotides agree with TRBD2. V shed 2 bases, J shed 4 bases, and the junction held 16 bases outside the gene matches. This CDR3 has 18 amino acids. CDR1 SGDLS and CDR2 YYNGEE come from the germline V gene. The CDR3 is CASSVPESGTYTSDTQYF. The CDR3 coding sequence is TGTGCCAGCAGCGTTCCAGAAAGCGGGACGTATACTTCAGATACGCAGTATTTT.

This clonotype was recorded at least ten times. This rearrangement joins TRBV20-1 to TRBJ2-5; D unclear. V was cut by 6 bases and J by 4 bases, with 9 bases left in between. CDR3 size: 11 residues. Germline CDR1 is DFQATT and CDR2 is SNEGSKA (reference sequence). The CDR3 DNA reads as TGCAGTGCAGATAGCCGAGAGACCCAGTACTTC. Translation gives CSADSRETQYF.